This is a list of T cell receptor beta chains from one sample in a study of blood T cell repertoires in COVID-19. Libraries were prepared by immunoSEQ multiplex PCR; TCRdb keeps only in-frame clonotypes and omits some of them. The sample lists approximately 340,000 clones; around 90% were seen once. The sequencing sample was made of peripheral blood. All receptors come from a man aged 30 to 45 with COVID-19, enrolled during active disease. The CDR3 runs from the conserved cysteine through the conserved F or W. The D gene is left open where the match is weak. Not all rows give a size; the values are once, few, many and, for expanded clones, a class.

V: TRBV4-3
size: .
D: TRBD1
J: TRBJ1-1
CDR3: CASSQDWAGGGLRFSAFF
DNA: TGCGCCAGCAGCCAAGACTGGGCAGGGGGTGGTCTGAGATTTTCAGCTTTCTTT

V: TRBV19
size: .
D: TRBD1
J: TRBJ2-7
CDR3: CASSTGQGISYEQYF
DNA: TGTGCCAGTAGTACGGGACAGGGTATTTCCTACGAGCAGTACTTC

V: TRBV18
size: once
D: TRBD2
J: TRBJ2-1
CDR3: CASSPGYGLAGVKRGNEQFF
DNA: TGTGCCAGCTCCCCGGGGTATGGACTAGCGGGAGTTAAGAGGGGCAATGAGCAGTTCTTC

V: TRBV19
size: .
D: TRBD1
J: TRBJ2-1
CDR3: CASSIGTGMLVEQFF
DNA: TGTGCCAGTAGTATAGGGACAGGCATGCTGGTGGAGCAGTTCTTC

V: TRBV12-3/TRBV12-4
size: .
D: .
J: TRBJ2-7
CDR3: CASRQGDREQYF
DNA: TGTGCCAGCAGACAGGGAGATCGCGAGCAGTACTTC

V: TRBV21-1
size: .
D: .
J: TRBJ1-1
CDR3: CASVGRNQNRGEAFF
DNA: TGTGCCAGCGTTGGGAGGAACCAAAATCGGGGTGAAGCTTTCTTT

V: TRBV18
size: .
D: .
J: TRBJ2-5
CDR3: CASSPDKQETQYF
DNA: TGTGCCAGCTCACCGGACAAGCAAGAGACCCAGTACTTC

V: TRBV20-1
size: .
D: .
J: TRBJ2-7
CDR3: CSAKYNYEQYF
DNA: TGCAGTGCCAAGTACAACTACGAGCAGTACTTC

V: TRBV15
size: .
D: .
J: TRBJ2-2
CDR3: CATSRDYGGNTGELFF
DNA: TGTGCCACCAGCAGAGATTACGGGGGAAACACCGGGGAGCTGTTTTTT

V: TRBV18
size: .
D: .
J: TRBJ1-3
CDR3: CASSPPRGTLPLGNTIYF
DNA: TGTGCCAGCTCACCACCTCGGGGGACCCTTCCCCTTGGAAACACCATATATTTT

V: TRBV6-2/TRBV6-3
size: .
D: .
J: TRBJ2-7
CDR3: CASSDRWSSYEQYF
DNA: TGTGCCAGCAGTGACAGGTGGAGCTCCTACGAGCAGTACTTC

V: TRBV5-4
size: .
D: TRBD2
J: TRBJ2-7
CDR3: CASSLRAGLGDEQYF
DNA: TGTGCCAGCAGCTTGCGAGCGGGGCTCGGGGACGAGCAGTACTTC

V: TRBV5-4
size: .
D: TRBD1
J: TRBJ2-7
CDR3: CASSFPGQGMNEQYF
DNA: TGTGCCAGCAGCTTCCCGGGACAGGGAATGAACGAGCAGTACTTC

V: TRBV18
size: .
D: TRBD2
J: TRBJ2-7
CDR3: CASSPRLAGDGWVVYEQYF
DNA: TGTGCCAGCTCACCACGACTAGCGGGAGACGGCTGGGTAGTCTACGAGCAGTACTTC

V: TRBV9
size: .
D: .
J: TRBJ1-2
CDR3: CASSVVGGTIYGYTF
DNA: TGTGCCAGCAGCGTAGTAGGGGGTACCATCTATGGCTACACCTTC

V: TRBV18
size: few
D: TRBD2
J: TRBJ2-2
CDR3: CASSPTLAGAGTGELFF
DNA: TGTGCCAGCTCACCAACTCTAGCGGGAGCGGGGACCGGGGAGCTGTTTTTT

V: TRBV24-1
size: .
D: TRBD2
J: TRBJ2-7
CDR3: CATSDLGLAGVYEQYF
DNA: TGTGCCACCAGTGACTTGGGACTAGCGGGAGTGTACGAGCAGTACTTC

V: TRBV7-9
size: .
D: .
J: TRBJ1-6
CDR3: CASSLAGESPLHF
DNA: TGTGCCAGCAGCTTAGCCGGGGAATCACCCCTCCACTTT

V: TRBV29-1
size: .
D: .
J: TRBJ2-2
CDR3: CSVGGFRTNTGELFF
DNA: TGCAGCGTCGGAGGGTTCCGGACTAACACCGGGGAGCTGTTTTTT

V: TRBV7-9
size: .
D: .
J: TRBJ2-6
CDR3: CASSFLPGIGSGANVLTF
DNA: TGTGCCAGCAGCTTTTTGCCAGGGATAGGGTCTGGGGCCAACGTCCTGACTTTC

V: TRBV2
size: .
D: .
J: TRBJ1-6
CDR3: CASSRVNSPLHF
DNA: TGTGCCAGCAGCCGAGTTAATTCACCCCTCCACTTT

V: TRBV5-6
size: few
D: .
J: TRBJ1-2
CDR3: CASSVYLGLANYGYTF
DNA: TGTGCCAGCAGCGTATACCTGGGTCTAGCTAACTATGGCTACACCTTC

V: TRBV28
size: .
D: TRBD2
J: TRBJ2-1
CDR3: CASSLAGGPNEGQFF
DNA: TGTGCCAGCAGTCTAGCGGGAGGACCTAATGAGGGGCAGTTCTTC

V: TRBV29-1
size: .
D: .
J: TRBJ2-7
CDR3: CSVGPQDREQYF
DNA: TGCAGCGTTGGCCCTCAGGACAGAGAGCAGTACTTC

V: TRBV6-5
size: .
D: .
J: TRBJ2-7
CDR3: CASSQARLSSYEQYF
DNA: TGTGCCAGCAGCCAAGCGAGACTCTCCTCCTACGAGCAGTACTTC

V: TRBV18
size: once
D: TRBD1
J: TRBJ2-7
CDR3: CASSPHRDSSYEQYF
DNA: TGTGCCAGCTCACCACATAGGGACAGCTCCTACGAGCAGTACTTC

V: TRBV2
size: once
D: .
J: TRBJ1-5
CDR3: CASSERPWQGNQPQHF
DNA: TGTGCCAGCAGTGAACGGCCGTGGCAGGGAAATCAGCCCCAGCATTTT

V: TRBV28
size: .
D: .
J: TRBJ1-2
CDR3: CASSPGTLGGTYGYTF
DNA: TGTGCCAGCAGTCCTGGGACTTTGGGGGGGACCTATGGCTACACCTTC

V: TRBV5-1
size: .
D: TRBD1
J: TRBJ2-1
CDR3: CASSLPGTGYADEQFF
DNA: TGCGCCAGCAGCTTGCCCGGGACAGGGTACGCGGATGAGCAGTTCTTC

V: TRBV28
size: .
D: .
J: TRBJ1-2
CDR3: CASSLWRALGYGYTF
DNA: TGTGCCAGCAGTTTATGGAGGGCATTGGGCTATGGCTACACCTTC

V: TRBV6-6
size: .
D: TRBD2
J: TRBJ2-1
CDR3: CASSLTSGGPRTSYNEQFF
DNA: TGTGCCAGCAGTCTGACTAGCGGGGGACCACGTACCTCCTACAATGAGCAGTTCTTC

V: TRBV18
size: .
D: TRBD1
J: TRBJ1-4
CDR3: CASSPPSTGGGEKLFF
DNA: TGTGCCAGCTCACCGCCGTCGACAGGGGGCGGTGAAAAACTGTTTTTT

V: TRBV6-2/TRBV6-3
size: .
D: .
J: TRBJ2-7
CDR3: CASSYVGSVYEQYF
DNA: TGTGCCAGCAGTTACGTCGGGAGTGTCTACGAGCAGTACTTC

V: TRBV15
size: .
D: .
J: TRBJ1-1
CDR3: CATSKPEGAPNTEAFF
DNA: TGTGCCACCAGCAAACCCGAAGGGGCGCCGAACACTGAAGCTTTCTTT

V: TRBV11-2
size: once
D: TRBD1
J: TRBJ2-7
CDR3: CASSYSLRDRGHEQYF
DNA: TGTGCCAGCAGCTATTCACTACGGGACAGGGGGCACGAGCAGTACTTC

V: TRBV3-1/TRBV3-2
size: .
D: TRBD1
J: TRBJ1-1
CDR3: CASSLAGGRWTEAFF
DNA: TGTGCCAGCAGCCTTGCAGGGGGCAGATGGACTGAAGCTTTCTTT